Each of the 10 T cell receptor beta chains below was sequenced from the same sample in a study of shared clonotypes between healthy human individuals. Produced via immunoSEQ multiplex PCR; TCRdb's table is partial and in-frame only. The profile shows around 990,000 clones, 70% to 85% of them singletons. Sequenced input: memory CD4+ T cells from PBMCs. The subset was: CD45RA-negative fraction. The receptor source for this set is a man aged 18 to 29 in good health. Some clones in this sample may be carry-over from other donors' samples.

The rearrangement uses TRBV7-3 and TRBJ2-5; possibly TRBD2 for D (5 bases). V lost 4 bases to trimming and J lost 4 bases, with 13 bases between them. Germline CDR1 is SGHTA and CDR2 is FQGTGA. The CDR3 runs to 14 residues. The CDR3 region has the DNA TGTGCCAGCAGCTCCACAGCGGTTCCAGAGACCCAGTACTTC. This translates into CASSSTAVPETQYF. Filled out from reference TRBV7-3 and TRBJ2-5, the complete variable domain reads GAGVSQTPSNKVTEKGKYVELRCDPISGHTALYWYRQSLGQGPEFLIYFQGTGAADDSGLPNDRFFAVRPEGSVSTLKIQRTERGDSAVYLCASSSTAVPETQYFGPGTRLLVL.

This chain joins TRBV5-6 and TRBJ2-3; TRBD2 agrees at 11 bases. CDR1 SGHDT and CDR2 YYEEEE come from the germline V gene. The V segment lost 4 bases and the J segment 1 base; nucleotides outside the gene matches: 8. The CDR3 is 17 residues long. CDR3 sequence reads: CASSLFGLAGGTDTQYF. CDR3 DNA sequence: TGTGCCAGCAGCCTATTCGGACTAGCGGGCGGCACAGATACGCAGTATTTT. The variable domain in full, completed from reference TRBV5-6 and TRBJ2-3, reads DAGVTQSPTHLIKTRGQQVTLRCSPKSGHDTVSWYQQALGQGPQFIFQYYEEEERQRGNFPDRFSGHQFPNYSSELNVNALLLGDSALYLCASSLFGLAGGTDTQYFGPGTRLTVL.

This clone came up a few times. CDR3 sequence reads: CAIKDSRSSYNEQFF. The CDR3 bases are TGTGCCATCAAGGACAGCCGGAGCTCCTACAATGAGCAGTTCTTC. The genes are TRBV10-3 and TRBJ2-1; maybe TRBD1 (6 bases). Between the trimmed V and J ends, which lost 7 bases and 0 bases, there was a span of 13 bases. The CDR3 length is 15 residues. Germline V lookup: CDR1 ENHRY, CDR2 SYGVKD.

The table lists this clone with a few counts. The chain employs TRBV2 and TRBJ2-2, with D maybe TRBD2 (5 bases). V was clipped by 5 bases and J by 4 bases, with 8 bases between them. CDR1 and CDR2 (germline): SNHLY, FYNNEI. There are 13 residues in the CDR3. This CDR3 reads CASSREGTGELFF. CDR3 coding DNA: TGTGCCAGCAGTCGAGAGGGCACCGGGGAGCTGTTTTTT.

A single count supports this clone. The V and J genes are TRBV5-1 and TRBJ2-3, with TRBD1 matching over 7 bases. The CDR3 spans 16 residues. CDR1 is SGHRS, CDR2 YFSETQ, per germline. Losses at the gene ends were 0 bases for V and 2 bases for J; bases not matched to a gene: 6. This CDR3 reads CASSLDRDRNTDTQYF. CDR3 sequence (DNA): TGCGCCAGCAGCTTGGACCGGGACAGAAACACAGATACGCAGTATTTT.

The chain uses TRBV7-2 and TRBJ1-1, with D hard to call. Germline CDR1 and CDR2: SGHTA and FQGNSA. V was clipped by 4 bases and J by 7 bases, with 22 bases between them. The CDR3 is 16 residues long. CDR3 amino acids: CASSSAPRGEHGEAFF. Here the CDR3 DNA reads TGTGCCAGCAGCTCCGCCCCCCGCGGAGAACACGGTGAAGCTTTCTTT.

The rearrangement links TRBV5-6 to TRBJ1-2; TRBD1 agrees at 9 bases. The CDR3 has 13 amino acids. After removal of 4 bases from V and 5 bases from J, the junction contained 3 bases not matched to a gene. Germline V gives CDR1 SGHDT, CDR2 YYEEEE. The CDR3 is CASSRGQGYGYTF. The DNA of the CDR3 is TGTGCCAGCAGCAGGGGACAGGGATATGGCTACACCTTC.

In its sample, this clone was seen a few times. The V and J genes are TRBV14 and TRBJ2-1, with D possibly matching TRBD2 (6 bases). The CDR3 is made up of 14 amino acids. The germline V and J ends were trimmed by 4 bases and 9 bases, with 16 bases remaining between them. Germline lookup yields CDR1 SGHDN and CDR2 FVKESK. This CDR3 is CASSRRLDLSEQFF. Here the CDR3 DNA reads TGTGCCAGCAGCCGCCGACTAGATCTTAGTGAGCAGTTCTTC. The whole variable domain, remainder taken from reference TRBV14 and TRBJ2-1, is EAGVTQFPSHSVIEKGQTVTLRCDPISGHDNLYWYRRVMGKEIKFLLHFVKESKQDESGMPNNRFLAERTGGTYSTLKVQPAELEDSGVYFCASSRRLDLSEQFFGPGTRLTVL.

CDR3 region: CASSEVAGGAYEQYF. In nucleotides, the CDR3 is TGTGCCAGCAGTGAAGTAGCGGGAGGTGCCTACGAGCAGTACTTC. This rearrangement joins TRBV6-4 to TRBJ2-7, with TRBD2 identical over 10 bases. Per germline, CDR1 MRHNA and CDR2 SNTAGT. The length of the CDR3 is 15 residues. V gave up 3 bases and J gave up 2 bases; unmatched junction bases: 4.

The chain employs TRBV4-1 and TRBJ2-7; 8 bases match TRBD2. CDR3 length: 15 residues. Unmatched junction bases numbered 7, after V lost 0 bases and J lost 6 bases. Looked up from germline, CDR1 is MGHRA and CDR2 is YSYEKL. CDR3 sequence reads: CASSQDPGTRGEQYF. CDR3 nucleotide sequence: TGCGCCAGCAGCCAAGATCCCGGGACTAGGGGCGAGCAGTACTTC.